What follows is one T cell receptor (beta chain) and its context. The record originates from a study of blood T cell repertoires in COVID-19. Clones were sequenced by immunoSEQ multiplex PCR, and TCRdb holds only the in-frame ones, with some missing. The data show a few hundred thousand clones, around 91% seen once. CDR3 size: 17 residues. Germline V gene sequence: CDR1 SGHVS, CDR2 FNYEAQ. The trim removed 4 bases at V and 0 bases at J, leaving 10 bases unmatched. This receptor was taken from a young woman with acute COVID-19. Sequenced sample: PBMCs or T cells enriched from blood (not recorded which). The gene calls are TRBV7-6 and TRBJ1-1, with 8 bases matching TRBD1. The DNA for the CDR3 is TGTGCCAGCAGCTCCAAATATTCGACAGGGGTGAACACTGAAGCTTTCTTT. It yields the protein CASSSKYSTGVNTEAFF.